These T cell receptor beta chains were read from a single sample in a study of blood T cells in healthy people across ages. TCRdb processed the 5' RACE reads anew with MiXCR; each CDR3 protein has one entry. This sample has 1.5 million to 2 million distinct CDR3 sequences, with 28% found just once. The specimen sequenced was blood. The receptors derive from a woman in her 30s in good health. CDR3s include the opening cysteine and the closing phenylalanine or tryptophan.

>TRBV28|TRBJ2-1
CASSLRAAFEQFF
>TRBV20-1|TRBJ2-3
CSAARASGTDAQYF
>TRBV12-3/TRBV12-4|TRBJ1-1
CASSFRVQGTEAFF
>TRBV20-1|TRBJ2-1
CSARHMTTVYNEQFF
>TRBV21-1|TRBJ2-1
CASSKLKGRWNEQFF
>TRBV10-3|TRBJ2-3
CATRDSGSGTDTQYF
>TRBV11-3|TRBJ2-1
CASSLLAGALNEQFF
>TRBV28|TRBJ2-6
CASNIKGSGANVLTF
>TRBV24-1|TRBJ1-5
CATTGGVPLYSNQPQHF
>TRBV5-1|TRBJ2-5
CASSRGLSTQETQYF
>TRBV20-1|TRBJ1-2
CSARQDPNYGYTF
>TRBV28|TRBJ2-7
CASSTGTGATISYEQYF
>TRBV12-3/TRBV12-4|TRBJ2-2
CAIRTSGNTGELFF
>TRBV7-6|TRBJ2-7
CASSLLSGGYEQYF
>TRBV28|TRBJ2-1
CASSRPAGGLNEQFF
>TRBV20-1|TRBJ2-1
CSAEPSGRWDEQFF
>TRBV12-3/TRBV12-4|TRBJ2-6
CASSSRGTGANVLTF
>TRBV29-1|TRBJ1-4
CSALQGTVGEKLFF
>TRBV7-9|TRBJ1-1
CASNTGGLTEAFF
>TRBV6-1|TRBJ2-5
CASRIQGIQETQYF
>TRBV2|TRBJ2-3
CASSGLAGGPGTDTQYF
>TRBV20-1|TRBJ2-7
CSARRGADFYEQYF
>TRBV20-1|TRBJ2-7
CSATSGQGYEQYF
>TRBV29-1|TRBJ2-4
CSVTGDGIQYF
>TRBV10-3|TRBJ2-3
CAISESGNTDTQYF
>TRBV7-3|TRBJ1-2
CVCSPDSLGYGYTF
>TRBV29-1|TRBJ2-7
CSVGVGTELHEQYF
>TRBV4-3|TRBJ1-2
CASSQEPTGGLRGYTF
>TRBV19|TRBJ2-6
CASSIDGGSSYSGANVLTF
>TRBV12-3/TRBV12-4|TRBJ2-1
CASSFFRGGGTDSSYNEQFF
>TRBV7-8|TRBJ2-1
CASSRRPYSSYNEQFF
>TRBV5-1|TRBJ1-5
CASSLDGRRSNQPQHF
>TRBV18|TRBJ2-4
CASSLPRGELSIQYF
>TRBV10-3|TRBJ2-7
CAISEPNQGPLGEQYF
>TRBV12-3/TRBV12-4|TRBJ2-5
CASSSKTGLQETQYF
>TRBV9|TRBJ2-3
CASSAQEPDTQYF
>TRBV3-1|TRBJ2-4
CASSQAGGSIQYF
>TRBV24-1|TRBJ2-1
CATSDPGTGDGDEQFF
>TRBV30|TRBJ1-2
CASDSPGKNYGYTF
>TRBV6-5|TRBJ1-1
CASSYTPNTEAFF
>TRBV15|TRBJ2-6
CATSPYRELSGANVLTF
>TRBV6-5|TRBJ1-1
CASSYSYGTEAFF
>TRBV2|TRBJ2-1
CACSRQGGYNEQFF
>TRBV29-1|TRBJ1-2
CSVAAAGLGYTF
>TRBV29-1|TRBJ1-2
CSVEVGGYGYIF
>TRBV4-3|TRBJ2-3
CASSHPGLAGMDTQYF
>TRBV29-1|TRBJ2-4
CSVELSQEDIQYF
>TRBV2|TRBJ2-5
CASRGDPGSETQYF
>TRBV10-1|TRBJ2-3
CASSEASGRTDTQYF
>TRBV7-9|-
CTSSLASSNEQYF
>TRBV12-3/TRBV12-4|TRBJ1-2
CASSRGRTDGYTF